This T cell receptor beta chain was captured by sequencing in a study of cytomegalovirus exposure and HLA in healthy donors. Study-wide background: Earlier findings included about 120 million unique TCR beta sequences obtained from about 180 million T cells. The study, taken as a whole, reports: Cytomegalovirus-associated TCR beta chains were listed, numbering roughly 150. After further analysis at a later stage, 16,951 TCR beta sequences were associated with HLA alleles at 0.05 false discovery rate. Indistinguishability led to the exclusion of some V segments, TRBV6-2 and TRBV6-3 included.

To note about this clone: Antigen unknown.

This CDR3 has 17 residues. Per the germline V gene, CDR1 is MNHNS and CDR2 is SASEGT. V was pared by 4 bases and J by 4 bases, with 11 bases of the junction left unmatched. Researchers ran the PCR with 60 Vbeta and 13 Jbeta primers. This table comes from immunoSEQ multiplex PCR, and its TCRdb copy is limited to in-frame clones, with some not included. The sample has 110,000 or so clones; around 66% are singletons. This receptor was taken from a young man in good health and CMV-seropositive. The gene calls are TRBV6-1 and TRBJ2-1; 9 bases are a match to TRBD2. Material: PBMCs. The CDR3 coding sequence is TGTGCCAGCAGTGGGCGCTCCCGGCGGGGGGGTTACAATGAGCAGTTCTTC. Its translation is CASSGRSRRGGYNEQFF.